Below, one T cell receptor beta chain is given with its context. Trimming cost V 3 bases and J 6 bases, with 14 bases left between them. The germline CDR1 and CDR2 sequences are SNHLY and FYNNEI. This CDR3 region has 14 residues. Under the authors' procedure: Estimated nucleated cell counts came from reference gene primer amplification. Sequencing was performed with immunoSEQ multiplex PCR; in TCRdb, only in-frame clones are kept and a portion is missing. That table supplies the V and J calls and clone size; D and trimming were determined from the DNA. The sample lists 100,000 or so clones, under 80% occurring once. The data derive from a study of blood T cell repertoires in COVID-19. Whole-study context: Acute and convalescent COVID-19 samples came from the United States, Italy and Spain. PBMCs, B-cell-depleted T cells, or T cells provided the cDNA or gDNA that made up the material.

The chain carries TRBV2 and TRBJ1-1; D possibly corresponds to TRBD1 (6 bases). The clonotype originates from a man between 65 and 80 years old with active or convalescent COVID-19. What was sequenced was peripheral blood. The CDR3 sequence is CASSEGGQFSEAFF. DNA for the CDR3: TGTGCCAGCAGTGAGGGGGGGCAATTTTCTGAAGCTTTCTTT. Drawing the rest from reference TRBV2 and TRBJ1-1, the complete variable domain is EPEVTQTPSHQVTQMGQEVILRCVPISNHLYFYWYRQILGQKVEFLVSFYNNEISEKSEIFDDQFSVERPDGSNFTLKIRSTKLEDSAMYFCASSEGGQFSEAFFGQGTRLTVV.